The following is a TCR beta chain sequence with its context. Deletions cut 0 bases from V and 0 bases from J, with 12 bases between. There are 16 residues in the CDR3. Germline V gene data show CDR1 as MDHEN and CDR2 as SYDVKM. This record comes from a study of blood T cell repertoires in COVID-19. Study details: The analysed material was cDNA or gDNA that came from T cells, B-cell-depleted T cells, or PBMCs.

The assay was immunoSEQ multiplex PCR, and TCRdb's table has in-frame clones only and misses some. The repertoire has about 140,000 clones, roughly 84% of them found once; the top ten carry 4%. Sequencing input: peripheral blood. V and J are TRBV28 and TRBJ2-7, with D possibly matching TRBD1 (6 bases). The TCR comes from a woman aged 55-75 years with acute or convalescent COVID-19. The CDR3 bases are TGTGCCAGCAGTTTATGGGGGCAGGGGTCCTCCTACGAGCAGTACTTC. Encoded protein: CASSLWGQGSSYEQYF.